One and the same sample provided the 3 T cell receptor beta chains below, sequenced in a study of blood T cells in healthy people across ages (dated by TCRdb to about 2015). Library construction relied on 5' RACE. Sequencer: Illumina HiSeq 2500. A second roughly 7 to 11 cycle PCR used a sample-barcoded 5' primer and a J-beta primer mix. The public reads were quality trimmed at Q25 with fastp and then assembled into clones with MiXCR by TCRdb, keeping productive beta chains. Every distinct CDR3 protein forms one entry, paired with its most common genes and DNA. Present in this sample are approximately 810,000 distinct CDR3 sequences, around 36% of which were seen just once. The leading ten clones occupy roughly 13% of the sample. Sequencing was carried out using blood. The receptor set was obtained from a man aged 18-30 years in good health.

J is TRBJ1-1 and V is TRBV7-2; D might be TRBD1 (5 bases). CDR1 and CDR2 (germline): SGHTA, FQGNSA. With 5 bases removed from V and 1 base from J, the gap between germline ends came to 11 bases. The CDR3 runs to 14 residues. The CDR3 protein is CASSALTANTEAFF. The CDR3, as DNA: TGTGCCAGCAGCGCCTTGACAGCGAACACTGAAGCTTTCTTT.

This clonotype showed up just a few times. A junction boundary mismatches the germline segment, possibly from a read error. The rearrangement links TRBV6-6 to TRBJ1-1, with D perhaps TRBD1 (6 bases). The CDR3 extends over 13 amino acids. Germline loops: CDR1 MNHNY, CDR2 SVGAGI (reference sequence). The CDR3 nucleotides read TGTGCCAGCAGTGACTCTAAGGGGGCTGAAGCTTTCTTT. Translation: CASSDSKGAEAFF.

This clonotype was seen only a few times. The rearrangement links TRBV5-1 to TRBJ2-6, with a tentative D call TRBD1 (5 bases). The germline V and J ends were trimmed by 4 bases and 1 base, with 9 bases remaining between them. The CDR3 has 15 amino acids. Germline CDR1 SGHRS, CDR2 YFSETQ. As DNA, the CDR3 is TGCGCCAGCAGCAATCGACAGTCTGGGGCCAACGTCCTGACTTTC. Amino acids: CASSNRQSGANVLTF.